This TCR beta chain derives from a study of shared clonotypes between healthy human individuals. Points from the study as a whole: Genetic and exposure-history diversity was limited by the small donor number.

A note on this clone: Its specificity is not known.

Using immunoSEQ multiplex PCR, the repertoire was profiled, and TCRdb retains in-frame clones only, with some absent. The sample records more than 1 million clones, about 84% being singletons. Trimming removed 5 bases from V and 3 bases from J; junction bases left unmatched: 9. Per germline, CDR1 SGHVS and CDR2 FQNEAQ. CDR3 size: 17 residues. The TCR originated in a man between 18 and 29 years old in good health. Some clones in this sample may be carry-over from other donors' samples. The sequenced sample was memory CD4+ T cells from PBMCs. Subset here: CD45RA-negative fraction. This sequence joins TRBV7-8 and TRBJ2-3; 12 bases map to TRBD2. CDR3 coding DNA: TGTGCCAGCAGCCGCAGACTAGCGGGAGAAGGAACAGATACGCAGTATTTT. This translates into CASSRRLAGEGTDTQYF.